This is a list of T cell receptor beta chains from one sample in a study of OX40 agonist ivuxolimab in advanced cancers. The table came from immunoSEQ multiplex PCR; TCRdb's copy has only in-frame clones and leaves some out. Here the sample spans about 79,000 clones, 88% being singletons. Sequencing was performed on CD4+ or CD8+ T cells sorted from blood, taken in a trial of the OX40 agonist ivuxolimab. The receptors derive from an adult with an advanced solid tumor such as melanoma, head and neck, liver or kidney cancer. Both conserved end residues are part of each CDR3. The D gene is left open where the match is weak. Clone size, where shown, is once, few, many, or a class for clones that have expanded.

size: NA; J: TRBJ2-2; D: NA; V: TRBV5-4; CDR3: CASGSTLTGELFF; DNA: TGTGCCAGCGGCTCGACACTTACCGGGGAGCTGTTTTTT
size: NA; J: TRBJ1-1; D: NA; V: TRBV30; CDR3: CAWSVREPGTEAFF; DNA: TGTGCCTGGAGTGTAAGGGAACCGGGCACTGAAGCTTTCTTT
size: NA; J: TRBJ1-1; D: NA; V: TRBV11-2; CDR3: CASSSDAGAEAFF; DNA: TGTGCCAGCAGCTCCGACGCAGGCGCTGAAGCTTTCTTT
size: once; J: TRBJ1-1; D: NA; V: TRBV7-8; CDR3: CASSPYRANTEAFF; DNA: TGTGCCAGCAGCCCTTACAGGGCGAACACTGAAGCTTTCTTT
size: NA; J: TRBJ2-6; D: TRBD1; V: TRBV19; CDR3: CASSRQGPSGANVLTF; DNA: TGTGCCAGTAGTCGACAGGGTCCCTCTGGGGCCAACGTCCTGACTTTC
size: NA; J: TRBJ1-2; D: TRBD1; V: TRBV14; CDR3: CASSKTGGQGYTF; DNA: TGTGCCAGCAGCAAAACAGGGGGCCAGGGCTACACCTTC
size: once; J: TRBJ2-3; D: TRBD2; V: TRBV5-1; CDR3: CASSLGTSIDTQYF; DNA: TGCGCCAGCAGCTTGGGGACTAGCATTGATACGCAGTATTTT
size: NA; J: TRBJ1-6; D: NA; V: TRBV6-1; CDR3: CASSEPGTRTNSPLHF; DNA: TGTGCCAGCAGTGAGCCCGGGACAAGGACTAATTCACCCCTCCACTTT
size: NA; J: TRBJ1-1; D: NA; V: TRBV29-1; CDR3: CSVKVGTTFSFF; DNA: TGCAGCGTGAAGGTCGGGACAACCTTTTCTTTCTTT
size: NA; J: TRBJ2-7; D: TRBD1; V: TRBV30; CDR3: CAFTTGGHEQYF; DNA: TGTGCCTTTACGACAGGGGGCCACGAGCAGTACTTC
size: NA; J: TRBJ2-5; D: NA; V: TRBV5-4; CDR3: CASSMDRDSKKTQYF; DNA: TGTGCCAGCAGCATGGACCGGGACTCGAAAAAGACCCAGTACTTC
size: NA; J: TRBJ2-1; D: TRBD2; V: TRBV4-1; CDR3: CASSQRESYNEQFF; DNA: TGCGCCAGCAGCCAGCGGGAGAGCTACAATGAGCAGTTCTTC
size: NA; J: TRBJ2-1; D: NA; V: TRBV5-5; CDR3: CASSLVSGGYNEQFF; DNA: TGTGCCAGCAGCTTGGTATCAGGTGGCTACAATGAGCAGTTCTTC
size: NA; J: TRBJ2-2; D: NA; V: TRBV30; CDR3: CAWTQGLGGTGELFF; DNA: TGTGCCTGGACACAGGGACTCGGGGGCACCGGGGAGCTGTTTTTT
size: NA; J: TRBJ2-7; D: TRBD2; V: TRBV18; CDR3: CASSRTSGTTYEQYF; DNA: TGTGCCAGCTCACGGACTAGCGGCACAACCTACGAGCAGTACTTC